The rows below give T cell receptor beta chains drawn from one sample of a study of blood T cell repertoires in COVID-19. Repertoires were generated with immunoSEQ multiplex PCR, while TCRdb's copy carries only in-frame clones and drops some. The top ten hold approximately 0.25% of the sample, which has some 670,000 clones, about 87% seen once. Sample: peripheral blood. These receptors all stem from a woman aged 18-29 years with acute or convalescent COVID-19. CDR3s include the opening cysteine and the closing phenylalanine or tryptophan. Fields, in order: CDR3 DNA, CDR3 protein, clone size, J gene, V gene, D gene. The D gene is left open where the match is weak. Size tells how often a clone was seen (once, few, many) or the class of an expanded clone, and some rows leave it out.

CDR3 DNA: TGTGCCTGGAGCCAAGGGGGTTATGGCTACACCTTC
CDR3 protein: CAWSQGGYGYTF
clone size: NA
J gene: TRBJ1-2
V gene: TRBV30
D gene: NA

CDR3 DNA: TGTGCCAGCAGCTACAGTCCGGCTCATAATTCACCCCTCCACTTT
CDR3 protein: CASSYSPAHNSPLHF
clone size: NA
J gene: TRBJ1-6
V gene: TRBV7-6
D gene: NA

CDR3 DNA: TGTGCCAGCAGTTTAGGAGTCTACGGCTACACCTTC
CDR3 protein: CASSLGVYGYTF
clone size: NA
J gene: TRBJ1-2
V gene: TRBV12-3/TRBV12-4
D gene: NA

CDR3 DNA: TGCGCCAGCAGCTTGGGGGAGGATACGCAGTATTTT
CDR3 protein: CASSLGEDTQYF
clone size: NA
J gene: TRBJ2-3
V gene: TRBV5-1
D gene: NA

CDR3 DNA: TGTGCCAGCAGCTTAGGGACAGGGGTTTACTCCTACGAGCAGTACTTC
CDR3 protein: CASSLGTGVYSYEQYF
clone size: NA
J gene: TRBJ2-7
V gene: TRBV7-6
D gene: TRBD1

CDR3 DNA: TGTGCCAGCAGCTTAACACTGAACACTGAAGCTTTCTTT
CDR3 protein: CASSLTLNTEAFF
clone size: NA
J gene: TRBJ1-1
V gene: TRBV7-9
D gene: NA

CDR3 DNA: TGTGCCAGTAGTATCCGGGGGAGCTATAGCACAGATACGCAGTATTTT
CDR3 protein: CASSIRGSYSTDTQYF
clone size: NA
J gene: TRBJ2-3
V gene: TRBV19
D gene: NA

CDR3 DNA: TGTGCCAGCAGCTCCATCGGGACAGCCTCTGGGGCCAACGTCCTGACTTTC
CDR3 protein: CASSSIGTASGANVLTF
clone size: once
J gene: TRBJ2-6
V gene: TRBV27
D gene: TRBD1

CDR3 DNA: TGTGCCAGCAGCCGGACAGGGGATGGAAACACCATATATTTT
CDR3 protein: CASSRTGDGNTIYF
clone size: NA
J gene: TRBJ1-3
V gene: TRBV7-2
D gene: TRBD1

CDR3 DNA: TGTGCCAGCAGCCAAGTTACTGGGGCCAACGTCCTGACTTTC
CDR3 protein: CASSQVTGANVLTF
clone size: NA
J gene: TRBJ2-6
V gene: TRBV3-1/TRBV3-2
D gene: NA

CDR3 DNA: TGTGCCAGCAGCTTGGATCACCGGGATTACACCTTC
CDR3 protein: CASSLDHRDYTF
clone size: NA
J gene: TRBJ1-2
V gene: TRBV7-9
D gene: NA

CDR3 DNA: TGCGCCAGCAGCTTAACGGGACTAGCGGATACAGATACGCAGTATTTT
CDR3 protein: CASSLTGLADTDTQYF
clone size: NA
J gene: TRBJ2-3
V gene: TRBV5-1
D gene: TRBD2

CDR3 DNA: TGTGCCAGCAGCTCACCCGACAGACTGGCGGACGAGCAGTACTTC
CDR3 protein: CASSSPDRLADEQYF
clone size: few
J gene: TRBJ2-7
V gene: TRBV3-1/TRBV3-2
D gene: NA

CDR3 DNA: TGTGCCAGCAGCCTCACCGGACAGGCGATGAACTATGGCTACACCTTC
CDR3 protein: CASSLTGQAMNYGYTF
clone size: NA
J gene: TRBJ1-2
V gene: TRBV7-3
D gene: TRBD1

CDR3 DNA: TGCGCCAGCAGCGTGGGTTGGACAGGGCAAGGCTACACCTTC
CDR3 protein: CASSVGWTGQGYTF
clone size: few
J gene: TRBJ1-2
V gene: TRBV5-1
D gene: TRBD1

CDR3 DNA: TGCGCCAGCAGCTTGGGGCCGGGGCCGGGAGCTGAAGCTTTCTTT
CDR3 protein: CASSLGPGPGAEAFF
clone size: NA
J gene: TRBJ1-1
V gene: TRBV5-1
D gene: NA

CDR3 DNA: TGTGCCAGCAGCCAAGAGGGGCGGGGTCCCACAGATACGCAGTATTTT
CDR3 protein: CASSQEGRGPTDTQYF
clone size: NA
J gene: TRBJ2-3
V gene: TRBV3-1/TRBV3-2
D gene: NA

CDR3 DNA: TGTGCCAGCAGCGTAGCTCCGATGAGTTCCCTTAACACCGGGGAGCTGTTTTTT
CDR3 protein: CASSVAPMSSLNTGELFF
clone size: NA
J gene: TRBJ2-2
V gene: TRBV9
D gene: NA

CDR3 DNA: TGTGCCAGCAGCTTAGCGGGGGGGACGAATGAGCAGTTCTTC
CDR3 protein: CASSLAGGTNEQFF
clone size: NA
J gene: TRBJ2-1
V gene: TRBV11-1
D gene: TRBD2

CDR3 DNA: TGTGCCAGCAGCGTAGCTAGGACTAGCTCCTCGCCAGATACGCAGTATTTT
CDR3 protein: CASSVARTSSSPDTQYF
clone size: NA
J gene: TRBJ2-3
V gene: TRBV9
D gene: TRBD2

CDR3 DNA: TGTGCCAGCAGCGTAGGACCCGGGACTAGCGGGGGGGGATACGAGCAGTACTTC
CDR3 protein: CASSVGPGTSGGGYEQYF
clone size: NA
J gene: TRBJ2-7
V gene: TRBV9
D gene: TRBD2

CDR3 DNA: TGTGCCAGCCGCCCTTCGGGAAACTCTGGAAACACCATATATTTT
CDR3 protein: CASRPSGNSGNTIYF
clone size: NA
J gene: TRBJ1-3
V gene: TRBV7-2
D gene: NA